The text below deals with one T cell receptor beta chain. Its antigen is not known. Assay: immunoSEQ multiplex PCR; the TCRdb copy retains only in-frame clones and omits some. The sample has about 110,000 clones, 89% seen once. The data were obtained in a study of T cell responses to AZD1222 COVID-19 vaccine. Study results and limitations: Donors were chiefly white British, with a greater number of females, and clonal diversity was perhaps underestimated.

The CDR3 runs to 14 residues. Per germline, CDR1 GTSNPN and CDR2 SVGIG (reference sequence). The ends were cut back, 2 bases at V and 5 bases at J, with 15 bases in the middle. This material consisted of peripheral blood, taken on day 0 of MenACWY control vaccination. This receptor was identified in an adult in good health. The V and J genes are TRBV30 and TRBJ1-2; D perhaps matches TRBD1 (5 bases). CDR3 region: CAWSIQGVRYGYTF. The CDR3, as DNA: TGTGCCTGGAGTATCCAGGGCGTGCGTTATGGCTACACCTTC.